One sample yielded the 28 T cell receptor beta chains listed below, sequenced in a study of CD8+CD57+ T cells in acquired aplastic anemia. Template material for TCR beta VDJ and CDR3 profiling consisted of genomic DNA. TCRdb re-called the reads through MiXCR, storing one row per CDR3 protein. The sample contains 400,000 to 450,000 distinct CDR3 sequences, just under 70% of which appear only once. Sequences were obtained from sorted CD4+, CD8+, or CD8+CD57+ T cells (not recorded which) from PBMCs. The receptors shown here come from a human donor in good health, serving as a control.

This clonotype was seen many times. The rearrangement joins TRBV7-2 to TRBJ2-5; maybe TRBD1 (5 bases). Trimming took off 2 bases at V and 0 bases at J, with 10 bases between the two ends. Germline CDR1 SGHTA, CDR2 FQGNSA. CDR3 length: 15 residues. The CDR3 reads CASSLNKGNQETQYF. CDR3 DNA: TGTGCCAGCAGCTTAAATAAGGGGAACCAAGAGACCCAGTACTTC.

Comment on this clonotype: At one of its ends the junction is not consistent with the germline gene, which may arise from a read error. The chain joins TRBV7-9 to TRBJ1-2; weak D call: TRBD1 (6 bases). Germline values: CDR1 SEHNR, CDR2 FQNEAQ (reference sequence). This CDR3 comprises 14 residues. CDR3 DNA: TGTGCCAGCAGCTTAGTCAGGGGAGGAAATGACTACAACTTC. It encodes CASSLVRGGNDYNF.

This sequence joins TRBV5-1 and TRBJ2-2, with 14 bases that match TRBD2. CDR1 and CDR2 from the germline V gene are SGHRS and YFSETQ. Trimming removed 2 bases from V and 5 bases from J; junction bases left unmatched: 14. The CDR3 totals 20 residues. The CDR3 loop reads CASSFPPGLAGEIWTGELFF. Written as DNA, the CDR3 is TGCGCCAGCAGCTTCCCTCCGGGACTAGCGGGGGAGATCTGGACCGGGGAGCTGTTTTTT.

The CDR3 reads CSAGDRLEQYF. In nucleotides, the CDR3 is TGCAGTGCTGGGGACAGGTTGGAGCAGTACTTC. V usage is TRBV20-1 and J usage is TRBJ2-7, with TRBD1 matching 8 bases. V gave up 5 bases and J gave up 7 bases; unmatched junction bases: 4. The V gene's germline CDR1 is DFQATT and CDR2 SNEGSKA (reference sequence). The CDR3 consists of 11 residues.

CDR3 amino acids: CAISESKDREEKLFF. CDR3 sequence (DNA): TGTGCCATCAGTGAGTCGAAGGACAGGGAAGAAAAACTGTTTTTT. V and J are TRBV10-3 and TRBJ1-4; 8 bases are a match to TRBD1. Germline CDR1 ENHRY, CDR2 SYGVKD. The V and J ends lost 0 bases and 8 bases, in that order; junction bases with no gene match: 5. There are 15 residues in the CDR3.

For this clonotype: Without the conserved terminal phenylalanine or tryptophan, this CDR3 likely stems from a read error. No DNA is shown, since the ends of the CDR3 on it are uncertain; the CDR3 is the one TCRdb lists. V and J are TRBV2 and TRBJ1-2. 15 amino acids form the CDR3, both terminal residues included. Germline lookup yields CDR1 SNHLY and CDR2 FYNNEI. CDR3 amino acids: CASSLERGLGYGYTG.

This clonotype was counted between two and nine times. A much larger clone sits a single nucleotide away, making a read error possible. The conserved closing phenylalanine or tryptophan is absent in this CDR3, likely reflecting a read error. V usage is TRBV7-2 and J usage is TRBJ2-5; D uncertain. Germline V gene data show CDR1 as SGHTA and CDR2 as FQGNSA. CDR3 size: 13 residues. V lost 6 bases, J lost 2 bases, and 10 bases lay in between. The CDR3 DNA is TGTGCCAGCAGGACTGTAGGGCAAGAGACCCAGTACCTC. It encodes CASRTVGQETQYL.

As to this clonotype: At one boundary the junction diverges from the germline segment, which might be a read error. The chain couples TRBV13 to TRBJ2-2; TRBD1 or TRBD2 may be the D gene (5 bases each). Germline loops: CDR1 PRHDT, CDR2 FYEKMQ (reference sequence). The CDR3 spans 15 residues. CDR3: CASSCQGGITGELSF. The CDR3 nucleotides are TGTGCCAGCAGCTGTCAGGGTGGTATCACCGGGGAGCTGTCTTTT.

V and J are TRBV7-9 and TRBJ2-1, with TRBD2 as a possible D gene (6 bases). V lost 4 bases and J lost 6, with 10 bases in between. This CDR3 spans 13 amino acids. Germline V gene data show CDR1 as SEHNR and CDR2 as FQNEAQ (reference sequence). CDR3 residues: CASSSRGGNEQFF. CDR3 in DNA: TGTGCCAGCAGCTCTCGGGGAGGCAATGAGCAGTTCTTC. The entire variable domain, with the rest obtained from reference TRBV7-9 and TRBJ2-1, is as follows: DTGVSQNPRHKITKRGQNVTFRCDPISEHNRLYWYRQTLGQGPEFLTYFQNEAQLEKSRLLSDRFSAERPKGSFSTLEIQRTEQGDSAMYLCASSSRGGNEQFFGPGTRLTVL.

V is TRBV15 and J is TRBJ2-3, with 9 bases matching TRBD1. This CDR3 region has 17 residues. After removal of 4 bases from V and 3 bases from J, the junction contained 11 bases not matched to a gene. Germline-derived CDR1 and CDR2 are LNHNV and YYDKDF (reference sequence). The CDR3 coding sequence is TGTGCCACCAGCAAACTGACAGGGGGTTGGGGGACAGATACGCAGTATTTT. Its protein is CATSKLTGGWGTDTQYF.

J is TRBJ2-7 and V is TRBV12-3 or TRBV12-4, with 7 bases lining up with TRBD2. Losses at the gene ends were 1 base for V and 3 bases for J; bases not matched to a gene: 3. The CDR3 sequence is 14 residues long. The CDR3 sequence: CASSLGAGDYEQYF. DNA of the CDR3: TGTGCCAGCAGTTTAGGGGCGGGGGACTACGAGCAGTACTTC.

Details on this clonotype: Sequence at one end of the junction differs from germline and may be a read error. This chain connects TRBV2 to TRBJ1-1; the D is unclear. This CDR3 comprises 14 residues. Looked up from germline, CDR1 is SNHLY and CDR2 is FYNNEI. The CDR3 loop reads CASSEAGFRGDAFF. The CDR3 DNA is TGTGCCAGCAGCGAAGCCGGGTTTCGTGGCGACGCTTTCTTT.

The table lists this clonotype with a count of one. The V and J genes are TRBV4-2 and TRBJ2-5; 9 nucleotides agree with TRBD1. Germline CDR1 reads LGHNA; CDR2 reads YNFKEQ. The CDR3 is 14 residues long. J lost 2 bases, V lost 4 bases, and 2 bases had no gene match. CDR3: CASSLQGAQETQYF. The CDR3, as DNA: TGTGCCAGCAGCCTACAGGGGGCTCAAGAGACCCAGTACTTC.

The chain is built from TRBV12-3 or TRBV12-4 and TRBJ1-6; D is possibly TRBD1 (6 bases). The CDR3 has 14 amino acids. V lost 3 bases to trimming and J lost 8 bases, with 11 bases between them. The DNA for the CDR3 is TGTGCCAGCAGTTTGGGGGCGATTGATTCACCCCTCCACTTT. This codes for CASSLGAIDSPLHF.

This clonotype was counted once. This CDR3 is missing its conserved last phenylalanine or tryptophan, likely due to a read error. The DNA is omitted, as the CDR3 cannot be located on it reliably, and the CDR3 follows TCRdb's listing. This sequence joins TRBV7-2 and TRBJ2-5; TRBD1 is the table's D call and was not checked against the DNA. The CDR3 comprises 24 residues, both ends counted. In germline, CDR1 is SGHTA, CDR2 FQGNSA. The CDR3 spells CSHSFGPHWWHRSKELSGWGWQTL.

The V call is TRBV9, the J call TRBJ1-2, with D maybe TRBD1 (6 bases). The CDR3 contains 15 residues. V was pared by 4 bases and J by 12 bases, with 25 bases between. Germline V gene sequence: CDR1 SGDLS, CDR2 YYNGEE. Written as DNA, the CDR3 is TGTGCCAGCAGCCTACCTGCGAGCGGGGGGCGGTACGACACCTTC. It codes for CASSLPASGGRYDTF. Full variable domain (remainder filled in from reference TRBV9 and TRBJ1-2): DSGVTQTPKHLITATGQRVTLRCSPRSGDLSVYWYQQSLDQGLQFLIQYYNGEERAKGNILERFSAQQFPDLHSELNLSSLELGDSALYFCASSLPASGGRYDTFGSGTRLTVV.

This clonotype was found many times. The rearrangement uses TRBV7-6 and TRBJ2-1, with 10 positions matching TRBD2. V shed 3 bases and J 5 bases; nucleotides not matched to a gene: 7. CDR1 SGHVS and CDR2 FNYEAQ come from the germline V gene. CDR3 length equals 16 residues. The CDR3 reads CASSFSSGGMNNEQFF. The DNA for the CDR3 is TGTGCCAGCAGCTTCTCTAGCGGGGGCATGAACAATGAGCAGTTCTTC. The variable domain in full, completed from reference TRBV7-6 and TRBJ2-1, reads GAGVSQSPRYKVTKRGQDVALRCDPISGHVSLYWYRQALGQGPEFLTYFNYEAQQDKSGLPNDRFSAERPEGSISTLTIQRTEQRDSAMYRCASSFSSGGMNNEQFFGPGTRLTVL.

This clonotype appeared many times. The chain joins TRBV6-5 to TRBJ1-1, with D possibly TRBD1 on 6 matching bases. V lost 5 bases, J lost 4 bases, and 17 bases lay in between. The CDR3 covers 15 residues. Germline lookup yields CDR1 MNHEY and CDR2 SVGAGI. The CDR3 nucleotides read TGTGCCAGCAGTGACCACAGGGCTGGTCGCACTGAAGCTTTCTTT. This sequence encodes CASSDHRAGRTEAFF.

Of note for this clonotype: Because the CDR3's place on the DNA is in doubt, the DNA is left out and the CDR3 is given as listed by TCRdb. The chain joins TRBV7-9 to TRBJ2-7; TRBD2 is the table's D call and was not checked against the DNA. The length of the CDR3 is 16 amino acids, counting both ends. CDR1 and CDR2 from the germline V gene are SEHNR and FQNEAQ (reference sequence). CDR3 region: CASSLGQSYEQYFQYF.

The V call is TRBV9, the J call TRBJ2-7; D perhaps matches TRBD2 (5 bases). CDR1 is SGDLS, CDR2 YYNGEE, per germline. The CDR3 spans 14 residues. V was cut by 4 bases and J by 6 bases, with 17 bases left in between. CDR3 protein: CASSRDPGSLEQYF. In DNA form, the CDR3 reads TGTGCCAGCAGCCGCGACCCGGGATCCCTCGAGCAGTACTTC.

Comment on this clonotype: The CDR3 carries no conserved terminal phenylalanine or tryptophan, so it likely arises from a read error. The DNA is omitted, as the CDR3 cannot be located on it reliably, and the CDR3 follows TCRdb's listing. The genes are TRBV19 and TRBJ2-7; whether TRBD1, the table's D call, matches the DNA was not checked. The CDR3 has 15 residues if both end residues are counted. The germline gives CDR1 LNHDA, CDR2 SQIVND (reference sequence). The CDR3 here is CASSTGQGTGSEQQY.

Ten or more counts support this clonotype. The chain joins TRBV7-2 to TRBJ2-7, with D perhaps matching TRBD2 (5 bases). V lost 1 base, J lost 0 bases, and 7 bases lay in between. The germline gives CDR1 SGHTA, CDR2 FQGNSA. The CDR3 runs to 14 residues. The DNA for the CDR3 is TGTGCCAGCAGCTTAGGAGGGAACTCCTACGAGCAGTACTTC. Translating it yields CASSLGGNSYEQYF. Complete variable domain (other parts from reference TRBV7-2 and TRBJ2-7): GAGVSQSPSNKVTEKGKDVELRCDPISGHTALYWYRQSLGQGLEFLIYFQGNSAPDKSGLPSDRFSAERTGGSVSTLTIQRTQQEDSAVYLCASSLGGNSYEQYFGPGTRLTVT.

Concerning this clonotype itself: This may arise from a read error, as a much more abundant clone is one base away. The chain joins TRBV7-2 to TRBJ1-5; D is perhaps TRBD1 (5 bases). Germline CDR1 reads SGHTA; CDR2 reads FQGNSA. The CDR3 has 15 residues. CDR3 nucleotide sequence: TGCGCCAGCAGCCGAGACCAAGGAGGGGATCAGCCCCAGCATTTT. This encodes CASSRDQGGDQPQHF.

The V gene is TRBV11-3, the J gene TRBJ2-3; possible D gene TRBD2, 5 bases. This CDR3 contains 13 residues. The V gene lost 3 bases and the J gene lost 7 bases, with 11 bases spanning the gap. The germline V gene has CDR1 SGHNT and CDR2 YENEEA. This chain's CDR3 is CASSLEGGNTQYF. In DNA form, the CDR3 reads TGTGCCAGCAGCTTGGAAGGAGGTAATACGCAGTATTTT.

This clonotype was counted many times. The V and J genes are TRBV20-1 and TRBJ2-5; 8 bases agree with TRBD2. There are 13 residues in the CDR3. In germline, CDR1 is DFQATT, CDR2 SNEGSKA (reference sequence). J was trimmed by 4 bases and V by 5 bases; bases with no gene match: 6. The CDR3 DNA reads TGCAGTGCTCACACCGCGGGGGGAGAGACCCAGTACTTC. This sequence encodes CSAHTAGGETQYF.

Remarks on this clonotype: The germline gene is not matched at one end of the junction; a read error may be the cause. V gene TRBV5-5 combines with J gene TRBJ2-5; D remains unclear. Germline CDR1 and CDR2: SGHKS and YYEKEE (reference sequence). The CDR3 has 15 residues. Here the CDR3 DNA reads TGTGCCACCAGCGTATACGCGGTCCTCCAAGAGACCCAGTACTTC. Amino acids: CATSVYAVLQETQYF.

The chain recombines TRBV9 with TRBJ1-1; D unclear. Trimming took off 0 bases at V and 7 bases at J, with 7 bases between the two ends. Germline CDR1 reads SGDLS; CDR2 reads YYNGEE. This CDR3 contains 12 residues. This CDR3 reads CASSVDGIEAFF. The CDR3 bases are TGTGCCAGCAGCGTAGACGGAATTGAAGCTTTCTTT.

Concerning this clonotype itself: A read error is possible here, since a much larger clone lies one base away. This CDR3 fails to terminate in the conserved phenylalanine or tryptophan, so it likely reflects a read error. The V and J genes are TRBV6-1 and TRBJ1-5; 8 bases match TRBD1. The CDR3 runs 15 residues. Germline assignment: CDR1 MNHNS and CDR2 SASEGT. V was pared by 7 bases and J by 8 bases, with 13 bases of the junction left unmatched. The CDR3 is CASTPTGAHGEPQHL. The CDR3 DNA reads as TGTGCCAGCACCCCGACAGGGGCCCACGGTGAGCCCCAGCATCTT.